This TCR beta chain originates from a study of vaccination and CD4 T cells after COVID-19. At the level of the study: Convalescent donors were composed of six males and four females, of whom two were Hispanic.

Sequencing of the DNA from cultured CD4+ T cells was carried out with the Oncomine TCR Beta short-read assay. One entry per CDR3 protein results from TCRdb running MiXCR on the PCR reads. The sample shows about 13,000 distinct CDR3 sequences, about four fifths of them seen only once. As for treatment: roughly ten-day PBMC culture with coronavirus spike peptide pools or control peptides (ViraFEST assay). ViraFEST expanded antigen-specific T cells with peptide pools, then sequenced TCRs. Cell culture was performed with more than 1.5 million PBMCs per well in the presence of 7.5 to 10 IU/ml IL-2 and 10 ug/ml peptide pools. About this clonotype: The antigen remains unidentified.

This CDR3 region has 13 residues. Per germline, CDR1 SGHTA and CDR2 FQGNSA. V lost 7 bases to trimming and J lost 2 bases, with 10 bases between them. Study-wide results and caveats: Nearly all convalescent vaccine-specific clones, 304 of 307, recognized only SARS-CoV-2 spike.

The chain joins TRBV7-2 to TRBJ2-3; D call uncertain. The sequencing sample was made of CD4+ T cells from blood, cultured in vitro. The sequence was collected from a human donor who had recovered from COVID-19. CDR3 region: CASTLGPTDTQYF. The CDR3 DNA reads as TGTGCCAGCACCCTCGGGCCCACAGATACGCAGTATTTT. Filled out from reference TRBV7-2 and TRBJ2-3, the complete variable domain reads GAGVSQSPSNKVTEKGKDVELRCDPISGHTALYWYRQSLGQGLEFLIYFQGNSAPDKSGLPSDRFSAERTGGSVSTLTIQRTQQEDSAVYLCASTLGPTDTQYFGPGTRLTVL.